One sample yielded the 16 T cell receptor beta chains listed below, sequenced in a study of PD-1 blockade in classical Hodgkin lymphoma. Time point here: newly diagnosed, previously untreated cHL patient sample. Magnetic depletion of non-target cells from thawed PBMCs yielded purified CD8+ T cells. Method: immunoSEQ multiplex PCR; TCRdb's copy keeps in-frame clones and lacks some. This table holds approximately 9,000 clones, about nine tenths found once. The sample taken for sequencing was CD8+ T cells from blood. Receptors originate from a human donor with classical Hodgkin lymphoma.

The chain joins TRBV5-4 to TRBJ2-1, with D uncertain. Trimming left V 4 bases short and J 3 bases short, with 2 bases between. Looked up from germline, CDR1 is SGHNT and CDR2 is YYREEE (reference sequence). This CDR3 contains 11 residues. The CDR3 loop reads CASSLYNEQFF. The CDR3 coding sequence is TGTGCCAGCAGCCTCTACAATGAGCAGTTCTTC. Based on the CDR3 plus reference TRBV5-4 and TRBJ2-1, the full variable domain is ETGVTQSPTHLIKTRGQQVTLRCSSQSGHNTVSWYQQALGQGPQFIFQYYREEENGRGNFPPRFSGLQFPNYSSELNVNALELDDSALYLCASSLYNEQFFGPGTRLTVL.

The DNA for the CDR3 is TGTGCCAGTAGGGCCCGCGGGATGCGCAATCAGCCCCAGCATTTT. Translating it yields CASRARGMRNQPQHF. The chain employs TRBV19 and TRBJ1-5; unclear D gene. V was pared by 6 bases and J by 2 bases, with 14 bases between. Germline CDR1 LNHDA, CDR2 SQIVND (reference sequence). The CDR3 sequence is 15 residues long. Full variable domain (rest looked up from reference TRBV19 and TRBJ1-5): DGGITQSPKYLFRKEGQNVTLSCEQNLNHDAMYWYRQDPGQGLRLIYYSQIVNDFQKGDIAEGYSVSREKKESFPLTVTSAQKNPTAFYLCASRARGMRNQPQHFGDGTRLSIL.

The chain recombines TRBV5-4 with TRBJ1-2, with D unclear. V was pared by 1 base and J by 8 bases, with 12 bases between. CDR3 size: 13 residues. CDR1 and CDR2 from the germline V gene are SGHNT and YYREEE (reference sequence). In nucleotides, the CDR3 is TGTGCCAGCAGCTTGTCAGTCTCCTGGGGCTACACCTTC. Encoded protein: CASSLSVSWGYTF.

The CDR3 sequence: CASSPGTATTNYGYTF. CDR3 nucleotides: TGTGCCAGCAGCCCAGGGACAGCAACCACTAACTATGGCTACACCTTC. This sequence joins TRBV13 and TRBJ1-2, with 7 bases fitting TRBD1. CDR3 length equals 16 residues. Germline V gene lookup returns CDR1 PRHDT and CDR2 FYEKMQ (reference sequence). With V trimmed by 5 bases and J by 0 bases, 9 bases remained unmatched.

V and J are TRBV5-1 and TRBJ2-3; D is ambiguous. Trimming removed 2 bases from V and 0 bases from J, with 7 bases in between. CDR3 length equals 14 residues. Germline-derived CDR1 and CDR2 are SGHRS and YFSETQ. The CDR3 sequence: CASSFRYSTDTQYF. The CDR3 DNA is TGCGCCAGCAGCTTCAGGTACAGCACAGATACGCAGTATTTT.

This clone was seen just once. This rearrangement joins TRBV5-4 to TRBJ2-1; TRBD1 agrees at 9 bases. CDR3 length equals 14 residues. The V and J ends lost 4 bases and 8 bases, in that order; junction bases with no gene match: 7. CDR1 and CDR2 from the germline V gene are SGHNT and YYREEE (reference sequence). The CDR3 loop is CASSLGTGWDEQFF. The CDR3 DNA reads TGTGCCAGCAGCCTCGGGACAGGGTGGGATGAGCAGTTCTTC. Drawing the rest from reference TRBV5-4 and TRBJ2-1, the complete variable domain is ETGVTQSPTHLIKTRGQQVTLRCSSQSGHNTVSWYQQALGQGPQFIFQYYREEENGRGNFPPRFSGLQFPNYSSELNVNALELDDSALYLCASSLGTGWDEQFFGPGTRLTVL.

The chain joins TRBV4-3 to TRBJ2-7; D possibly corresponds to TRBD2 (6 bases). Germline lookup yields CDR1 LGHNA and CDR2 YSLEER. The V end lost 0 bases, the J end lost 4 bases, and 13 bases lay between the germline ends. The CDR3 is 15 amino acids. The CDR3 DNA reads as TGCGCCAGCAGCCAAGAGGCGGGTGGGGGGTACGAGCAGTACTTC. Residues: CASSQEAGGGYEQYF.

V is TRBV10-2 and J is TRBJ2-3, with D perhaps matching TRBD1 or TRBD2 (6 bases each). The CDR3 runs to 14 residues. Germline CDR1 and CDR2: WSHSY and SAAADI. The V end was cut by 7 bases, the J end by 2 bases, with 13 bases between. CDR3 coding DNA: TGCGCCAGCATTCGAGGGGGGCTCACAGATACGCAGTATTTT. This encodes CASIRGGLTDTQYF.

CDR3 residues: CASSFQTGYGFTEAFF. In DNA, the CDR3 is TGTGCCAGCAGCTTCCAGACAGGTTACGGGTTTACTGAAGCTTTCTTT. The chain is built from TRBV7-8 and TRBJ1-1; tentative D call: TRBD1 (6 bases). CDR1 and CDR2 from the germline V gene are SGHVS and FQNEAQ. V was trimmed by 3 bases and J by 5 bases, leaving 19 bases between them. The CDR3 spans 16 residues.

CDR3 coding DNA: TGTGCCAGCAGTGCTCGGACAGGGGGCGACCCCTACGAGCAGTACTTC. This encodes CASSARTGGDPYEQYF. This chain joins TRBV2 and TRBJ2-7; 11 bases fit TRBD1. Trimming cost V 4 bases and J 2 bases; bases outside gene matches: 7. CDR1 is SNHLY and CDR2 is FYNNEI in the germline V gene. This CDR3 region has 16 residues. The full variable domain, with the rest looked up from reference TRBV2 and TRBJ2-7, is EPEVTQTPSHQVTQMGQEVILRCVPISNHLYFYWYRQILGQKVEFLVSFYNNEISEKSEIFDDQFSVERPDGSNFTLKIRSTKLEDSAMYFCASSARTGGDPYEQYFGPGTRLTVT.

This sequence joins TRBV27 and TRBJ2-3; a weak D match, TRBD1 (6 bases). The V gene's germline CDR1 is MNHEY and CDR2 SMNVEV (reference sequence). V lost 3 bases to trimming and J lost 6 bases, with 22 bases between them. The CDR3 runs to 17 residues. The CDR3 DNA sequence: TGTGCCAGCAGTTTTCTTTCAGGGGTCATTGGGGGCGATACGCAGTATTTT. It translates to CASSFLSGVIGGDTQYF.

This clone appeared once. The chain combines TRBV9 with TRBJ2-1; weak D call: TRBD1 (7 bases). V shed 3 bases and J shed 2 bases, with 15 bases lying between them. Germline V gene sequence: CDR1 SGDLS, CDR2 YYNGEE. The CDR3 spans 16 residues. The CDR3 coding sequence is TGTGCCAGCAGCGCCCTCGGAGGGACAGCCTACAATGAGCAGTTCTTC. It codes for CASSALGGTAYNEQFF.

This chain joins TRBV15 and TRBJ1-4; D unclear. This CDR3 has 17 amino acids. Germline CDR1 LNHNV, CDR2 YYDKDF (reference sequence). The V end lost 0 bases, the J end lost 8 bases, and 19 bases lay between the germline ends. CDR3 sequence (DNA): TGTGCCACCAGCAGAGATCCTGGTTTGGGGTGGGAAGAAAAACTGTTTTTT. Translation: CATSRDPGLGWEEKLFF. The variable domain in full, with the rest retrieved from reference TRBV15 and TRBJ1-4, is DAMVIQNPRYQVTQFGKPVTLSCSQTLNHNVMYWYQQKSSQAPKLLFHYYDKDFNNEADTPDNFQSRRPNTSFCFLDIRSPGLGDTAMYLCATSRDPGLGWEEKLFFGSGTQLSVL.

The chain carries TRBV10-1 and TRBJ2-7, with D possibly being TRBD2 (6 bases). Per the germline V gene, CDR1 is WNHNN and CDR2 is SYGVQD (reference sequence). The germline V and J ends were trimmed by 5 bases and 2 bases, with 22 bases remaining between them. The CDR3 loop spans 17 amino acids. The CDR3 loop is CASSPGRGDWVTYEQYF. The DNA for the CDR3 is TGCGCCAGCAGTCCTGGCCGCGGGGACTGGGTGACCTACGAGCAGTACTTC.

V gene TRBV29-1 combines with J gene TRBJ2-1, with 9 bases aligning to TRBD2. Trimming took 7 bases from V and 0 from J; bases not matched to a gene: 13. The CDR3 loop spans 17 amino acids. In germline, CDR1 is SQVTM, CDR2 ANQGSEA. The CDR3 here is CSGTGAGGPSSYNEQFF. The DNA of the CDR3 is TGCAGCGGGACCGGAGCGGGGGGCCCGAGCTCCTACAATGAGCAGTTCTTC.

The chain combines TRBV7-6 with TRBJ2-2; 7 positions match TRBD1. V lost 1 base, J lost 5 bases, and 7 bases stayed unmatched. This CDR3 is built from 16 residues. Germline values: CDR1 SGHVS, CDR2 FNYEAQ. CDR3 sequence reads: CASSLVGAGGTGELFF. The CDR3 region has the DNA TGTGCCAGCAGCTTAGTCGGGGCAGGGGGAACCGGGGAGCTGTTTTTT.